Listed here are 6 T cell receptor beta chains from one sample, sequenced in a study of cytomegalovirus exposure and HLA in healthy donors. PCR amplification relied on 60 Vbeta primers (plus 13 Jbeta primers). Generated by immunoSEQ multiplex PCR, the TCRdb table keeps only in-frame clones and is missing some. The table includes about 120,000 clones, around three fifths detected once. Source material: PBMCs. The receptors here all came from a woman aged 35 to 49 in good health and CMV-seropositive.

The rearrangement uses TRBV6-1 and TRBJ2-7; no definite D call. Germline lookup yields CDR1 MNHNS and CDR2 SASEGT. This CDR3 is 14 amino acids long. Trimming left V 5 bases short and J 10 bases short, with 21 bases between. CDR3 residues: CASSHTLDSEQQYF. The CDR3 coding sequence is TGTGCCAGCAGTCATACCCTAGATTCTGAGCAACAGTACTTC.

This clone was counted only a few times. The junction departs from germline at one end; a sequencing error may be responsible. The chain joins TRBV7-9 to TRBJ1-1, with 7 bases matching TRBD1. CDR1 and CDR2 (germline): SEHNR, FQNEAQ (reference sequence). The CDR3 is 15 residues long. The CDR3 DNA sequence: TGTTCCAGCAGCCCCTCGACAGGGCAGGACACTGAAGCTTTCTTT. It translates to CSSSPSTGQDTEAFF. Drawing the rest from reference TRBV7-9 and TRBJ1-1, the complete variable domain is DTGVSQNPRHKITKRGQNVTFRCDPISEHNRLYWYRQTLGQGPEFLTYFQNEAQLEKSRLLSDRFSAERPKGSFSTLEIQRTEQGDSAMYLCSSSPSTGQDTEAFFGQGTRLTVV.

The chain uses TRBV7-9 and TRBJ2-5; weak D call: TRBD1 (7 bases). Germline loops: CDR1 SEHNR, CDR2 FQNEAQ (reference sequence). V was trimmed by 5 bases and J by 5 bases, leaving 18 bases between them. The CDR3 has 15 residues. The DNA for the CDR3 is TGTGCCAGCAGCCAGGGGGAGGACATCGGGGAGACCCAGTACTTC. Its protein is CASSQGEDIGETQYF.

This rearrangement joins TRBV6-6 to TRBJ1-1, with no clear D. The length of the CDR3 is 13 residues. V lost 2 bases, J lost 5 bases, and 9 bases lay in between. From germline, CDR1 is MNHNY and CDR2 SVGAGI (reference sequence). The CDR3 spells CASSYEAATEAFF. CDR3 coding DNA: TGTGCCAGCAGTTACGAGGCCGCTACTGAAGCTTTCTTT.

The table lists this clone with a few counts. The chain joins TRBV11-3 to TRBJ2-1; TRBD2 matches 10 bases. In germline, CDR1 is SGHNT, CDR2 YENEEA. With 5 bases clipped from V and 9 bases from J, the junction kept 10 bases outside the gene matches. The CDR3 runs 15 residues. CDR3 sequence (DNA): TGTGCCAGCAGCGCAGCGGGGGGGCGTAAGGTTGAGCAGTTCTTC. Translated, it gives CASSAAGGRKVEQFF.

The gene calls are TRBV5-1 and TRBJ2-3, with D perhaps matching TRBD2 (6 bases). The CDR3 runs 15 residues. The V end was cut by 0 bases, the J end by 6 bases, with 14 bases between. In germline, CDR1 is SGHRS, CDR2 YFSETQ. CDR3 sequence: CASSLDGGGDDTQYF. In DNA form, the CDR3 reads TGCGCCAGCAGCTTGGACGGGGGAGGTGATGATACGCAGTATTTT.